These 16 T cell receptor beta chains were sequenced from one sample in a study of STAT5B mutations in CD4+ large granular lymphocyte leukemia. TCRdb keeps only in-frame clones here, not all; method: immunoSEQ multiplex PCR. This table holds approximately 30,000 clones, 70% to 75% found once. The material sequenced was CD4+ T cells from blood buffy coats. Source of these receptors: a human donor in good health.

This chain links TRBV10-3 with TRBJ2-1; TRBD2 agrees at 16 bases. Losses at the gene ends were 7 bases for V and 8 bases for J; bases not matched to a gene: 8. Per germline, CDR1 ENHRY and CDR2 SYGVKD. CDR3 size: 16 residues. The CDR3 sequence: CAITMGLAGGRDEQFF. The CDR3 DNA reads TGTGCCATCACTATGGGACTAGCGGGAGGGCGAGATGAGCAGTTCTTC.

The V call is TRBV21-1, the J call TRBJ1-2. TRBV21-1 is marked as a pseudogene. The CDR3 is 15 amino acids. The DNA of the CDR3 is TGTGCCAGCAGCCTTGGAGCGGGGGAGATCTATGGCTACACCTTC. Protein product: CASSLGAGEIYGYTF.

This chain uses TRBV20-1 with TRBJ1-2; D gene ambiguous. The CDR3 runs to 11 residues. V was trimmed by 0 bases and J by 7 bases, leaving 6 bases between them. Germline V gene data show CDR1 as DFQATT and CDR2 as SNEGSKA (reference sequence). This chain's CDR3 is CSAREGTGYTF. CDR3 DNA: TGCAGTGCTAGAGAGGGTACTGGCTACACCTTC.

This clone appeared once. This chain links TRBV2 with TRBJ1-1; D is unclear. V gave up 3 bases and J gave up 11 bases, with 13 bases separating them. The CDR3 spans 12 residues. The germline V gene has CDR1 SNHLY and CDR2 FYNNEI. The CDR3 region is CASSDSPLGAFF. The CDR3 nucleotides read TGTGCCAGCAGTGACAGTCCGCTCGGGGCTTTCTTT. The entire variable domain, with the rest obtained from reference TRBV2 and TRBJ1-1, is as follows: EPEVTQTPSHQVTQMGQEVILRCVPISNHLYFYWYRQILGQKVEFLVSFYNNEISEKSEIFDDQFSVERPDGSNFTLKIRSTKLEDSAMYFCASSDSPLGAFFGQGTRLTVV.

This chain joins TRBV14 and TRBJ2-7; D not resolved. CDR1 is SGHDN, CDR2 FVKESK, per germline. The CDR3 totals 14 residues. V gave up 0 bases and J gave up 6 bases, with 12 bases separating them. The CDR3 DNA sequence: TGTGCCAGCAGCCAAGAAGCAACCCTCGGCGAGCAGTACTTC. Translation gives CASSQEATLGEQYF.

The genes are TRBV6-1 and TRBJ2-7, with 7 bases aligning to TRBD2. J gave up 3 bases and V 5 bases, and 7 bases lay outside the gene matches. The CDR3 length is 14 residues. Germline CDR1 reads MNHNS; CDR2 reads SASEGT. The CDR3 is CASSLRGDGYEQYF. The CDR3 bases are TGTGCCAGCAGTCTCCGGGGGGACGGCTACGAGCAGTACTTC.

The gene calls are TRBV25-1 and TRBJ1-5; tentatively, D is TRBD1 (5 bases). CDR1 and CDR2 (germline): MGHDK, SYGVNS. The V end lost 4 bases, the J end lost 2 bases, and 12 bases lay between the germline ends. This CDR3 is 15 amino acids long. Here the CDR3 DNA reads TGTGCCAGCAGTGGGGGGGGAAATGGCAATCAGCCCCAGCATTTT. Its protein is CASSGGGNGNQPQHF. The entire variable domain, with the rest obtained from reference TRBV25-1 and TRBJ1-5, is as follows: EADIYQTPRYLVIGTGKKITLECSQTMGHDKMYWYQQDPGMELHLIHYSYGVNSTEKGDLSSESTVSRIRTEHFPLTLESARPSHTSQYLCASSGGGNGNQPQHFGDGTRLSIL.

CDR3 sequence: CAWSEGRRNTIYF. The CDR3, as DNA: TGTGCCTGGAGTGAGGGCAGAAGGAACACCATATATTTT. This sequence joins TRBV30 and TRBJ1-3, with D unclear. The ends were cut back, 1 base at V and 7 bases at J, with 11 bases in the middle. Germline-derived CDR1 and CDR2 are GTSNPN and SVGIG (reference sequence). This CDR3 contains 13 residues.

The rearrangement joins TRBV28 to TRBJ2-5, with D possibly TRBD2 on 6 matching bases. The CDR3 extends over 14 amino acids. Trimming stripped 6 bases from V and 3 bases from J, with 14 bases between. Germline CDR1 reads MDHEN; CDR2 reads SYDVKM. CDR3 bases: TGTGCCAGCAGAGGGGCGGGGAGTAAAGAGACCCAGTACTTC. Encoded protein: CASRGAGSKETQYF.

This sequence joins TRBV27 and TRBJ2-2; 7 bases are shared with TRBD2. The CDR3 spans 16 residues. Germline CDR1 MNHEY, CDR2 SMNVEV (reference sequence). Trimming took 2 bases from V and 7 from J; bases not matched to a gene: 10. This chain's CDR3 is CASSLRGGSFIGELFF. In DNA, the CDR3 is TGTGCCAGCAGTTTAAGGGGCGGGAGCTTTATCGGGGAGCTGTTTTTT.

The V and J genes are TRBV4-1 and TRBJ2-1; no definite D call. CDR3 length equals 16 residues. Germline lookup yields CDR1 MGHRA and CDR2 YSYEKL. The ends were cut back, 1 base at V and 0 bases at J, with 10 bases in the middle. The CDR3 here is CASSQGWRSSYNEQFF. The CDR3 DNA reads TGCGCCAGCAGCCAAGGGTGGCGGAGCTCCTACAATGAGCAGTTCTTC.

This sequence joins TRBV5-1 and TRBJ2-7; D gene ambiguous. Trimming stripped 1 base from V and 3 bases from J, with 5 bases between. This CDR3 comprises 12 residues. Germline V gives CDR1 SGHRS, CDR2 YFSETQ. The CDR3 loop reads CASSLNYYEQYF. Written as DNA, the CDR3 is TGCGCCAGCAGCTTGAACTACTACGAGCAGTACTTC.

This clone was seen a handful of times. The rearrangement uses TRBV5-1 and TRBJ2-1; 13 bases align to TRBD2. Germline CDR1 and CDR2: SGHRS and YFSETQ. There are 20 residues in the CDR3. The V segment lost 0 bases and the J segment 5 bases; nucleotides outside the gene matches: 14. CDR3 sequence: CASSLGVRGTSGIRNNEQFF. CDR3 in DNA: TGCGCCAGCAGCTTGGGGGTGAGGGGGACTAGCGGGATACGCAACAATGAGCAGTTCTTC.

This chain's CDR3 is CASSVRQQQETQYF. The DNA for the CDR3 is TGTGCCAGCAGCGTCCGACAGCAGCAAGAGACCCAGTACTTC. This rearrangement joins TRBV7-9 to TRBJ2-5; D perhaps matches TRBD1 (5 bases). V lost 5 bases, J lost 2 bases, and 12 bases lay in between. CDR1 and CDR2 from the germline V gene are SEHNR and FQNEAQ (reference sequence). The CDR3 covers 14 residues.

V gene TRBV6-6 combines with J gene TRBJ2-5; D possibly matches TRBD1 or TRBD2 (5 bases each). The germline V and J ends were trimmed by 5 bases and 2 bases, with 12 bases remaining between them. Germline CDR1 is MNHNY and CDR2 is SVGAGI (reference sequence). The CDR3 spans 14 residues. CDR3 sequence (DNA): TGTGCCAGCAGTAAGGGACCGAGACAAGAGACCCAGTACTTC. This codes for CASSKGPRQETQYF.

The CDR3 protein is CASSLMSGQETQYF. Written as DNA, the CDR3 is TGTGCCAGCAGCTTAATGTCGGGACAAGAGACCCAGTACTTC. The chain has TRBV7-9 and TRBJ2-5; D may be TRBD2 (5 bases). V lost 2 bases and J 2 bases, leaving 9 bases between the germline ends. The CDR3 has 14 amino acids. The germline V gene has CDR1 SEHNR and CDR2 FQNEAQ (reference sequence). The variable domain in full, completed from reference TRBV7-9 and TRBJ2-5, reads DTGVSQNPRHKITKRGQNVTFRCDPISEHNRLYWYRQTLGQGPEFLTYFQNEAQLEKSRLLSDRFSAERPKGSFSTLEIQRTEQGDSAMYLCASSLMSGQETQYFGPGTRLLVL.